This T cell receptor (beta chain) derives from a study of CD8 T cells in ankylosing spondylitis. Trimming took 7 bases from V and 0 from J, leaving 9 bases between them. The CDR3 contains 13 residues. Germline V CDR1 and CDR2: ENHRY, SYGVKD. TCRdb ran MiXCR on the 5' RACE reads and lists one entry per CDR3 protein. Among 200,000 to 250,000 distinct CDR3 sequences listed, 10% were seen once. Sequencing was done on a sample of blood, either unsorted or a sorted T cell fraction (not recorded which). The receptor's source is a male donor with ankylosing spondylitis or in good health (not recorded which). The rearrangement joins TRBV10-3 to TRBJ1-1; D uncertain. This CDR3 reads CAIMGILNTEAFF. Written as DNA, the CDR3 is TGTGCCATCATGGGCATCCTGAACACTGAAGCTTTCTTT.